What follows are 18 T cell receptor beta chains derived from one specimen sequenced in a study of CD8 T cells in Susac syndrome. RNA, at roughly 0.45 to 1 ug, was reverse transcribed with random hexamers. TCRdb redid the calling of the immunoSEQ multiplex PCR reads with MiXCR, one entry per CDR3 protein. The sample includes about 120,000 distinct CDR3 sequences, 96% of them seen just once. Sequencing input: CD4+ T cells from PBMCs. The receptors shown here come from a human donor with Susac syndrome.

The chain employs TRBV29-1 and TRBJ2-5; 11 bases line up with TRBD1. The CDR3 is 14 amino acids. CDR1 SQVTM and CDR2 ANQGSEA come from the germline V gene. Trimming at V came to 6 bases and at J to 4 bases, leaving 7 bases not matched to a gene. The CDR3 loop reads CSVWTGGAGETQYF. The CDR3 nucleotides read TGCAGCGTCTGGACAGGGGGCGCGGGAGAGACCCAGTACTTC.

The chain couples TRBV9 to TRBJ2-1; 11 nucleotides align to TRBD2. V dropped 4 bases and J dropped 4; count of bases not matched to a gene: 7. The CDR3 has 16 residues. CDR1 and CDR2 (germline): SGDLS, YYNGEE. As DNA, the CDR3 is TGTGCCAGCAGCACCCAACTAGCGGGAGCTTACAATGAGCAGTTCTTC. Protein product: CASSTQLAGAYNEQFF. Together with reference TRBV9 and TRBJ2-1, the CDR3 gives the full variable domain: DSGVTQTPKHLITATGQRVTLRCSPRSGDLSVYWYQQSLDQGLQFLIQYYNGEERAKGNILERFSAQQFPDLHSELNLSSLELGDSALYFCASSTQLAGAYNEQFFGPGTRLTVL.

This chain links TRBV29-1 with TRBJ2-7; the match to TRBD2 covers 9 bases. In germline, CDR1 is SQVTM, CDR2 ANQGSEA. V lost 4 bases, J lost 7 bases, and 17 bases stayed unmatched. The CDR3 is 16 residues long. CDR3 protein: CSVAPTRTSARGEQYF. The CDR3 nucleotides read TGCAGCGTTGCACCCACTAGGACTAGCGCCCGGGGAGAGCAGTACTTC.

The chain uses TRBV27 and TRBJ2-1; 7 bases are a match to TRBD2. The CDR3 loop spans 16 amino acids. Germline V gives CDR1 MNHEY, CDR2 SMNVEV (reference sequence). After removal of 7 bases from V and 8 bases from J, the junction contained 17 bases not matched to a gene. CDR3 amino acids: CASIVTGTTRGDEQFF. The CDR3 nucleotides are TGTGCCAGCATCGTAACGGGGACTACCCGCGGAGATGAGCAGTTCTTC.

The chain couples TRBV7-6 to TRBJ2-3, with no clear D. This CDR3 has 14 amino acids. The germline V gene encodes CDR1 SGHVS and CDR2 FNYEAQ. Deletions cut 3 bases from V and 2 bases from J, with 9 bases between. The CDR3 coding sequence is TGTGCCAGCAGCTTTCGCTCAGACACAGATACGCAGTATTTT. Amino acid sequence: CASSFRSDTDTQYF.

V and J are TRBV6-6 and TRBJ1-2, with a weak D call TRBD1 (5 bases). CDR3 length: 13 residues. The germline CDR1 and CDR2 sequences are MNHNY and SVGAGI (reference sequence). V gave up 5 bases and J gave up 7 bases, with 14 bases separating them. In DNA, the CDR3 is TGTGCCAGCAGTGACAGCAGAGATGGTGGCTACACCTTC. As protein: CASSDSRDGGYTF.

The chain carries TRBV30 and TRBJ1-1; TRBD1 aligns across 7 bases. The CDR3 consists of 15 residues. Germline V gene lookup returns CDR1 GTSNPN and CDR2 SVGIG (reference sequence). Losses at the gene ends were 3 bases for V and 1 base for J; bases not matched to a gene: 8. CDR3 loop: CAWRATGWRNTEAFF. CDR3 sequence (DNA): TGTGCCTGGAGAGCGACAGGGTGGCGGAACACTGAAGCTTTCTTT. The full variable domain, with the rest looked up from reference TRBV30 and TRBJ1-1, is SQTIHQWPATLVQPVGSPLSLECTVEGTSNPNLYWYRQAAGRGLQLLFYSVGIGQISSEVPQNLSASRPQDRQFILSSKKLLLSDSGFYLCAWRATGWRNTEAFFGQGTRLTVV.

V is TRBV5-1 and J is TRBJ1-2, with TRBD1 identical over 10 bases. Germline-derived CDR1 and CDR2 are SGHRS and YFSETQ. Germline trimming cut 4 bases from V and 6 bases from J; bases unmatched to any gene: 0. The CDR3 length is 12 residues. This CDR3 reads CASSGTGDGYTF. In nucleotides, the CDR3 is TGCGCCAGCAGCGGGACAGGGGATGGCTACACCTTC.

The V call is TRBV15, the J call TRBJ1-2; no clear D. V dropped 0 bases and J dropped 6 bases, with 11 bases sitting between them. The CDR3 has 14 amino acids. Germline CDR1 reads LNHNV; CDR2 reads YYDKDF (reference sequence). The CDR3 nucleotides are TGTGCCACCAGCAGAGATCAAGGGATGGATGGCTACACCTTC. Its protein is CATSRDQGMDGYTF.

V is TRBV4-2 and J is TRBJ2-7, with TRBD1 matching over 7 bases. This CDR3 has 16 residues. V shed 0 bases and J 1 base; nucleotides not matched to a gene: 6. The germline gives CDR1 LGHNA, CDR2 YNFKEQ. The CDR3 region has the DNA TGTGCCAGCAGCCAAGATGCATCAGGGGGTTCCTACGAGCAGTACTTC. Encoded protein: CASSQDASGGSYEQYF.

The V and J genes are TRBV5-1 and TRBJ2-7; a weak D match, TRBD1 (6 bases). CDR3 length: 15 amino acids. Per the germline V gene, CDR1 is SGHRS and CDR2 is YFSETQ. Trimming removed 4 bases at V and 2 bases at J, with 16 bases between. Here the CDR3 DNA reads TGCGCCAGCAGCCTTTCGACAGGACTGACCTACGAGCAGTACTTC. Its protein is CASSLSTGLTYEQYF.

The V call is TRBV30, the J call TRBJ1-5; D not certain. Trimming cost V 1 base and J 4 bases, with 8 bases left between them. The V gene's germline CDR1 is GTSNPN and CDR2 SVGIG (reference sequence). The CDR3 has 13 residues. The DNA of the CDR3 is TGTGCCTGGAGTGAAAGAAGGAATCAGCCCCAGCATTTT. It specifies CAWSERRNQPQHF.

This clonotype has a single count. This rearrangement joins TRBV18 to TRBJ1-1; 8 nucleotides align to TRBD1. The CDR3 is made up of 16 amino acids. V lost 0 bases to trimming and J lost 0 bases; unmatched junction nucleotides: 3. Germline V gene data show CDR1 as KGHSH and CDR2 as LQKENI. CDR3 loop: CASSPPSGGVNTEAFF. The CDR3 DNA reads TGTGCCAGCTCACCACCATCAGGGGGCGTGAACACTGAAGCTTTCTTT.

This clonotype was observed once. The rearrangement joins TRBV5-4 to TRBJ2-4; weak D call: TRBD2 (6 bases). The V and J ends lost 5 bases and 7 bases respectively, with 25 bases between them. The CDR3 is made up of 17 amino acids. Looked up from germline, CDR1 is SGHNT and CDR2 is YYREEE (reference sequence). The CDR3, as DNA: TGTGCCAGCAGTTATCCGGGAGAAGGGTCTCCCGGGAACATTCAGTACTTC. It codes for CASSYPGEGSPGNIQYF.

The chain couples TRBV7-9 to TRBJ2-5; 9 bases agree with TRBD2. V was clipped by 1 base and J by 1 base; unmatched bases: 4. The CDR3 totals 16 residues. Looked up from germline, CDR1 is SEHNR and CDR2 is FQNEAQ (reference sequence). CDR3 nucleotide sequence: TGTGCCAGCAGCTTAGGTCTAGCGGGGCTCCAAGAGACCCAGTACTTC. The encoded protein is CASSLGLAGLQETQYF.

The V call is TRBV5-5, the J call TRBJ2-7, with D perhaps assigned TRBD1 or TRBD2 (5 bases each). Per the germline V gene, CDR1 is SGHKS and CDR2 is YYEKEE (reference sequence). Trimming took 3 bases from V and 3 from J, leaving 10 bases between them. There are 13 residues in the CDR3. The CDR3 loop is CASSSWGIYEQYF. The CDR3 DNA sequence: TGTGCCAGCAGCTCTTGGGGGATCTACGAGCAGTACTTC.

The rearrangement uses TRBV5-6 and TRBJ2-3; D is undetermined. Trimming took off 2 bases at V and 2 bases at J, with 6 bases between the two ends. Looked up from germline, CDR1 is SGHDT and CDR2 is YYEEEE. The CDR3 is made up of 13 amino acids. CDR3 protein: CASSFQFTDTQYF. In DNA form, the CDR3 reads TGTGCCAGCAGCTTTCAGTTCACAGATACGCAGTATTTT.

CDR3 coding DNA: TGTGCCAGCAGCGGGAGTACAGGCTCCTACAATGAGCAGTTCTTC. Translating gives CASSGSTGSYNEQFF. This chain uses TRBV14 with TRBJ2-1; tentatively, D is TRBD1 or TRBD2 (5 bases each). V lost 5 bases and J lost 0, with 11 bases in between. There are 15 residues in the CDR3. Germline CDR1 and CDR2: SGHDN and FVKESK.